This T cell receptor (beta chain) was retrieved from a study of OX40 agonist ivuxolimab in advanced cancers. Study information: Participants could have had prior anti-PD-1, anti-PD-L1 or anti-CTLA-4 therapy, and roughly 39% had some. Study-level results: By week 6 at 0.1 to 3.0 mg/kg, blood CD4+ and CD8+ T cells had expanded clonally. More expanded clones were found, on average, in CD8+ than in CD4+ T cells.

Remarks on this clone: No antigen is known for it.

After removal of 2 bases from V and 0 bases from J, the junction contained 9 bases not matched to a gene. The CDR3 loop spans 19 amino acids. CDR1 and CDR2 from the germline V gene are SGHVS and FQNEAQ. Assay used: immunoSEQ multiplex PCR; TCRdb lists only in-frame clones, some missing. The table records tens of thousands of clones, around 86% of them present only once. The sample consisted of CD4+ or CD8+ T cells sorted from blood, taken in a trial of the OX40 agonist ivuxolimab. This rearrangement joins TRBV7-8 to TRBJ2-6; 8 positions agree with TRBD1. The source of this sequence is an adult with an advanced solid tumor such as melanoma, head and neck, liver or kidney cancer. CDR3 protein: CASSLKWTGSRSGANVLTF. The CDR3 DNA follows: TGTGCCAGCAGCTTAAAGTGGACAGGGAGCCGCTCTGGGGCCAACGTCCTGACTTTC.